This paragraph reports one T cell receptor (beta chain). The antigen remains undetermined. Germline V gene lookup returns CDR1 MNHEY and CDR2 SMNVEV (reference sequence). Deletions cut 0 bases from V and 3 bases from J, with 20 bases between. The CDR3 consists of 18 residues. The data stem from a study of T-cell memory formation after mild COVID-19. Whole-study findings and limits: The study detected some responding clones in pre-infection memory, suggesting cross-reactive memory joined. From day 15 to 85, contracting clones were balanced between CD4 and CD8, whereas later expanders leaned toward CD4+.

The authors produced TCR alpha and TCR beta cDNA libraries with sample barcodes and UMIs by 5'RACE using constant-segment primers. MiXCR was run by TCRdb on the 5' RACE reads, yielding one entry per CDR3 protein. The data contain about 560,000 distinct CDR3 sequences, 17% of them singletons. The sequence derives from an adult woman who had mild COVID-19 (a few samples of this study predate the infection). Cell type and time point are not known. The material sequenced was PBMCs or a T cell subset sorted from them (not recorded which). The gene calls are TRBV27 and TRBJ1-2, with D possibly TRBD1 on 6 matching bases. CDR3 amino acids: CASSLSIGLDRPDYGYTF. The CDR3 coding sequence is TGTGCCAGCAGTTTATCGATTGGTCTCGACAGGCCGGACTATGGCTACACCTTC.